Each of the 28 T cell receptor beta chains below was sequenced from the same sample in a study of human T cells and chemical hapten exposure. As to time point: patch test 2, 6 weeks after DPC sensitization. Treatment of the sample: therapeutic diphenylcyclopropenone sensitization with weekly scalp DPC. TCRdb re-analysed the RACE reads in MiXCR, keeping a single row per CDR3 protein. The sample holds roughly 380,000 distinct CDR3 sequences, roughly 6.3% seen once. The material sequenced was whole blood, taken in connection with sensitization to the hapten diphenylcyclopropenone (DPC). The source is a woman aged 18-29 years with alopecia areata. Some clones in this sample may be carry-over from other donors' samples.

This clonotype came up many times. This sequence joins TRBV6-2 or TRBV6-3 and TRBJ2-2; the D is unclear. CDR3 length equals 14 residues. Deletions cut 6 bases from V and 1 base from J, with 9 bases between. Germline V gene data show CDR1 as MNHEY and CDR2 as SVGEGT. The CDR3 spells CASSSWGNTGELFF. In DNA, the CDR3 is TGTGCCAGCAGCTCTTGGGGGAACACCGGGGAGCTGTTTTTT.

This clonotype has a count of ten or more. The gene calls are TRBV29-1 and TRBJ2-5; perhaps TRBD2 as D (6 bases). CDR3 length equals 12 residues. V was cut by 3 bases and J by 5 bases, with 10 bases left in between. Germline values: CDR1 SQVTM, CDR2 ANQGSEA. The CDR3 DNA sequence: TGCAGCGTTGAGGAGGGGCGGGAGACCCAGTACTTC. Protein product: CSVEEGRETQYF.

This chain connects TRBV5-1 to TRBJ2-5; D possibly uses TRBD1 or TRBD2 (5 bases each). The CDR3 runs 15 residues. Trimming left V 0 bases short and J 4 bases short, with 13 bases between. Germline assignment: CDR1 SGHRS and CDR2 YFSETQ. CDR3 residues: CASSLVQGAGETQYF. CDR3 bases: TGCGCCAGCAGCTTGGTGCAGGGTGCGGGAGAGACCCAGTACTTC.

Only a few counts were recorded for this clonotype. This chain uses TRBV5-1 with TRBJ2-4; the D is unclear. The CDR3 is made up of 13 amino acids. Trimming pared 0 bases from V and 7 bases from J, leaving 8 bases between. Germline V CDR1 and CDR2: SGHRS, YFSETQ. The CDR3 DNA is TGCGCCAGCAGCTTGGGAGTAGAGAACATTCAGTACTTC. Amino acid sequence: CASSLGVENIQYF.

This clonotype has at least ten counts. The rearrangement joins TRBV7-2 to TRBJ1-1, with D unclear. Germline V lookup: CDR1 SGHTA, CDR2 FQGNSA. The CDR3 runs to 14 residues. Between the trimmed V and J ends, which lost 4 bases and 2 bases, there was a span of 11 bases. For the CDR3, the DNA is TGTGCCAGCAGCTCTAGCGGGGTTAACACTGAAGCTTTCTTT. Protein: CASSSSGVNTEAFF.

This chain joins TRBV6-5 and TRBJ2-7; 9 bases agree with TRBD1. The germline gives CDR1 MNHEY, CDR2 SVGAGI. J was trimmed by 9 bases and V by 0 bases; bases with no gene match: 6. The CDR3 is 14 amino acids. The chain's CDR3 is CASSYSGTGRSQYF. Here the CDR3 DNA reads TGTGCCAGCAGTTACTCGGGGACAGGGAGATCGCAGTACTTC.

In its sample, this clonotype was seen many times. The DNA of the CDR3 is TGTGCCAGCAGCTTTAGCGGGACAGATACGCAGTATTTT. Protein product: CASSFSGTDTQYF. The rearrangement joins TRBV7-2 to TRBJ2-3; 7 bases line up with TRBD2. The CDR3 has 13 residues. After removal of 3 bases from V and 3 bases from J, the junction contained 0 bases not matched to a gene. The germline CDR1 and CDR2 sequences are SGHTA and FQGNSA.

The table lists this clonotype with a few counts. The chain carries TRBV12-3 or TRBV12-4 and TRBJ2-1; D not resolved. The CDR3 length is 14 residues. V lost 6 bases and J 7 bases, leaving 16 bases between the germline ends. The CDR3 spells CASRTAGRRNEQFF. In DNA form, the CDR3 reads TGTGCCAGCAGAACGGCAGGTCGTAGAAATGAGCAGTTCTTC.

There are many counts of this clonotype. The CDR3 coding sequence is TGTGCCAGCAGTTTAGTCCCTACTCAGCCCCAGCATTTT. Translating it yields CASSLVPTQPQHF. This sequence joins TRBV12-3 or TRBV12-4 and TRBJ1-5; D is ambiguous. The V end was cut by 1 base, the J end by 6 bases, with 7 bases between. CDR3 length: 13 amino acids.

The chain joins TRBV7-3 to TRBJ2-1; D gene ambiguous. The CDR3 covers 13 residues. V lost 0 bases, J lost 5 bases, and 5 bases lay in between. Germline V CDR1 and CDR2: SGHTA, FQGTGA. CDR3 region: CASSLTTDNEQFF. The CDR3 DNA reads as TGTGCCAGCAGCTTAACGACCGACAATGAGCAGTTCTTC.

The gene calls are TRBV5-1 and TRBJ1-1, with D possibly being TRBD1 (5 bases). Per germline, CDR1 SGHRS and CDR2 YFSETQ. The CDR3 is 15 residues long. The V end lost 0 bases, the J end lost 0 bases, and 9 bases lay between the germline ends. Here the CDR3 DNA reads TGCGCCAGCAGCTTGGTGGAGGGACTGAACACTGAAGCTTTCTTT. Translated: CASSLVEGLNTEAFF.

This chain uses TRBV4-3 with TRBJ2-1; perhaps TRBD1 as D (5 bases). The V gene lost 3 bases and the J gene lost 8 bases, with 11 bases spanning the gap. The CDR3 spans 13 residues. Looked up from germline, CDR1 is LGHNA and CDR2 is YSLEER. The CDR3 DNA sequence: TGCGCCAGCAGCCACCGGCAGGGTCATGAGCAGTTCTTC. Its translation: CASSHRQGHEQFF.

This sequence joins TRBV29-1 and TRBJ1-1; no firm D call. V was cut by 3 bases and J by 1 base, with 9 bases left in between. Germline CDR1 is SQVTM and CDR2 is ANQGSEA. This CDR3 region has 13 residues. CDR3 protein: CSVDTFGNTEAFF. The CDR3 nucleotides read TGCAGCGTTGACACTTTCGGGAACACTGAAGCTTTCTTT.

This clonotype was picked up many times. The chain employs TRBV7-3 and TRBJ2-5, with 7 bases identical to TRBD1. Trimming cost V 3 bases and J 5 bases; bases outside gene matches: 3. CDR1 and CDR2 from the germline V gene are SGHTA and FQGTGA. The CDR3 has 13 residues. Here the CDR3 DNA reads TGTGCCAGCAGCTTCAACAGGGGTGAGACCCAGTACTTC. Its translation: CASSFNRGETQYF.

The CDR3 loop reads CASSLDGVSSTDTQYF. CDR3 bases: TGCGCCAGCAGCTTGGATGGGGTTTCTAGCACAGATACGCAGTATTTT. The rearrangement uses TRBV5-1 and TRBJ2-3; D unclear. The CDR3 is 16 residues long. The V gene's germline CDR1 is SGHRS and CDR2 YFSETQ. The V end lost 0 bases, the J end lost 0 bases, and 11 bases lay between the germline ends.

This clonotype was seen repeatedly, ten times or more. The rearrangement joins TRBV12-3 or TRBV12-4 to TRBJ2-6; D call uncertain. Trimming pared 5 bases from V and 0 bases from J, leaving 11 bases between. The CDR3 has 16 residues. CDR3 sequence (DNA): TGTGCCAGCAGTGATAAGAAGGGCTCTGGGGCCAACGTCCTGACTTTC. This sequence encodes CASSDKKGSGANVLTF.

This clonotype was found many times. V gene TRBV9 combines with J gene TRBJ2-5; the D gene is possibly TRBD2 (5 bases). Trimming shortened V by 4 bases and J by 4 bases, and 14 bases separated the two germline ends. This CDR3 region has 14 residues. The V gene's germline CDR1 is SGDLS and CDR2 YYNGEE. CDR3 bases: TGTGCCAGCAGCCCCCGTTTCGGGGTAGAGACCCAGTACTTC. Encoded protein: CASSPRFGVETQYF.

This clonotype has ten or more counts. This chain links TRBV12-3 or TRBV12-4 with TRBJ1-6; the D gene is possibly TRBD1 (5 bases). V was pared by 4 bases and J by 7 bases, with 14 bases between. The CDR3 covers 15 residues. CDR3 amino acids: CASSSRQRSNSPLHF. As DNA, the CDR3 is TGTGCCAGCAGTTCAAGACAGCGATCAAATTCACCCCTCCACTTT.

This clonotype was recorded many times. In nucleotides, the CDR3 is TGTGCCAGCAGTTGGACTAGATTGGACACAGATACGCAGTATTTT. It translates to CASSWTRLDTDTQYF. V is TRBV28 and J is TRBJ2-3; TRBD2 aligns across 7 bases. The germline gives CDR1 MDHEN, CDR2 SYDVKM. The trim removed 4 bases at V and 2 bases at J, leaving 6 bases unmatched. CDR3 length: 15 amino acids.

This clonotype was seen repeatedly, ten times or more. CDR3 in amino acids: CASSLFAADVLAFF. The CDR3 DNA sequence: TGTGCCAGCAGTTTATTCGCAGCCGATGTTTTAGCTTTCTTT. The genes are TRBV12-3 or TRBV12-4 and TRBJ1-1; no firm D call. Trimming pared 2 bases from V and 10 bases from J, leaving 17 bases between. This CDR3 region has 14 residues.

The chain recombines TRBV4-3 with TRBJ1-1, with D perhaps matching TRBD1 (5 bases). V lost 2 bases, J lost 4 bases, and 17 bases lay in between. The CDR3 has 16 amino acids. Germline CDR1 and CDR2: LGHNA and YSLEER. The CDR3 reads CASSQPAMGGSTEAFF. The DNA of the CDR3 is TGCGCCAGCAGCCAACCCGCCATGGGGGGTTCCACTGAAGCTTTCTTT.

The chain links TRBV2 to TRBJ2-7; D possibly corresponds to TRBD2 (6 bases). CDR1 and CDR2 (germline): SNHLY, FYNNEI. This CDR3 has 15 amino acids. Trimming cost V 5 bases and J 4 bases, with 18 bases left between them. The CDR3 is CASSMGLPALYEQYF. The CDR3 DNA is TGTGCCAGCAGTATGGGACTGCCTGCTTTATACGAGCAGTACTTC.

Only a few counts were recorded for this clonotype. The rearrangement joins TRBV12-3 or TRBV12-4 to TRBJ1-2; 11 nucleotides align to TRBD1. This CDR3 has 17 residues. V lost 7 bases, J lost 0 bases, and 10 bases stayed unmatched. CDR3 bases: TGTGCCAGCACCACGGGGACAGGGGGTACTACTAACTATGGCTACACCTTC. This encodes CASTTGTGGTTNYGYTF.

This clonotype was recorded many times. The V call is TRBV10-3, the J call TRBJ2-1; D is unresolved. In germline, CDR1 is ENHRY, CDR2 SYGVKD. The CDR3 spans 13 residues. Trimming cost V 0 bases and J 9 bases, with 9 bases left between them. CDR3 DNA: TGTGCCATCAGTGAGTCTCTCGGCGGTGAGCAGTTCTTC. Translation: CAISESLGGEQFF.

This clonotype has just a few counts. The chain has TRBV18 and TRBJ1-5; D might be TRBD1 (6 bases). The CDR3 consists of 16 residues. CDR1 and CDR2 from the germline V gene are KGHSH and LQKENI. V was pared by 3 bases and J by 6 bases, with 18 bases between. Here the CDR3 reads CASSPPTGKGSQPQHF. CDR3 nucleotides: TGTGCCAGCTCACCGCCTACAGGGAAAGGGAGTCAGCCCCAGCATTTT. The full variable domain, rest sourced from reference TRBV18 and TRBJ1-5, is NAGVMQNPRHLVRRRGQEARLRCSPMKGHSHVYWYRQLPEEGLKFMVYLQKENIIDESGMPKERFSAEFPKEGPSILRIQQVVRGDSAAYFCASSPPTGKGSQPQHFGDGTRLSIL.

Notes on this clonotype: Being one base from a much bigger clone, this may be a read error. The chain combines TRBV28 with TRBJ1-6; unclear D gene. The CDR3 runs 12 residues. CDR1 is MDHEN, CDR2 SYDVKM, per germline. The V end was cut by 3 bases, the J end by 6 bases, with 3 bases between. CDR3 sequence (DNA): TGTGCCAGCAGTTTTAGTAATTCACCCCTCCACTTT. As protein: CASSFSNSPLHF.

This clonotype was detected ten times or more. The chain joins TRBV5-5 to TRBJ1-1, with D possibly TRBD1 on 6 matching bases. Trimming removed 4 bases at V and 0 bases at J, with 13 bases between. CDR3 length equals 15 residues. Germline V gives CDR1 SGHKS, CDR2 YYEKEE (reference sequence). In DNA form, the CDR3 reads TGTGCCAGCAGCCCCGGACAGTTCATGAACACTGAAGCTTTCTTT. Translating gives CASSPGQFMNTEAFF.

There are many counts of this clonotype. The chain carries TRBV20-1 and TRBJ1-4, with 8 bases lining up with TRBD1. The CDR3 spans 14 residues. The V gene's germline CDR1 is DFQATT and CDR2 SNEGSKA (reference sequence). The V segment lost 3 bases and the J segment 6 bases; nucleotides outside the gene matches: 6. CDR3 protein: CSARALTGDEKLFF. DNA for the CDR3: TGCAGTGCTAGGGCCTTGACAGGGGATGAAAAACTGTTTTTT.